These 16 T cell receptor beta chains were all obtained from the same sample, sequenced in a study of cytotoxic CD8 clonotypes in ibrutinib-treated CLL. The protocol was immunoSEQ multiplex PCR, while the TCRdb copy is restricted to in-frame clones and leaves out a portion. The top ten clones hold 32% of a sample with around 97,000 clones, almost 80% of them seen once. The specimen comprised PBMCs, sampled after 12 months of ibrutinib treatment. Every receptor here comes from a human donor with chronic lymphocytic leukemia.

This chain joins TRBV15 and TRBJ2-5, with TRBD2 matching 7 bases. Trimming cost V 5 bases and J 1 base; bases outside gene matches: 4. The germline V gene encodes CDR1 LNHNV and CDR2 YYDKDF (reference sequence). The length of the CDR3 is 14 residues. The CDR3 region is CATSGGTIQETQYF. For the CDR3, the DNA is TGTGCCACCAGCGGGGGGACTATCCAAGAGACCCAGTACTTC.

This clone was counted between two and nine times. This chain uses TRBV19 with TRBJ2-2; D may be TRBD1 or TRBD2 (5 bases each). CDR1 LNHDA and CDR2 SQIVND come from the germline V gene (reference sequence). This CDR3 region has 15 residues. Trimming shortened V by 3 bases and J by 1 base, and 9 bases separated the two germline ends. The CDR3 DNA sequence: TGTGCCAGTAGTATCTTTGGGGGGAACACCGGGGAGCTGTTTTTT. Its protein product is CASSIFGGNTGELFF.

The rearrangement joins TRBV30 to TRBJ1-2, with D perhaps TRBD1 (5 bases). Trimming left V 4 bases short and J 5 bases short, with 17 bases between. The CDR3 is 14 residues long. Germline V gives CDR1 GTSNPN, CDR2 SVGIG (reference sequence). In nucleotides, the CDR3 is TGTGCCTGGAAGGACGAGGAGGCAGGGTATGGCTACACCTTC. The encoded protein is CAWKDEEAGYGYTF.

The gene calls are TRBV7-2 and TRBJ2-2; D tentatively reads TRBD1 or TRBD2 (6 bases each). With 5 bases removed from V and 4 bases from J, the gap between germline ends came to 20 bases. The CDR3 is 17 residues long. The germline V gene has CDR1 SGHTA and CDR2 FQGNSA. The CDR3 protein is CASSPGYRGPGTGELFF. DNA of the CDR3: TGTGCCAGCAGCCCGGGGTACCGGGGGCCCGGCACCGGGGAGCTGTTTTTT.

This chain joins TRBV12-5 and TRBJ2-5; weak D call: TRBD2 (5 bases). This CDR3 region has 13 residues. CDR1 is LGHNT and CDR2 is FRNRAP in the germline V gene. V was shortened by 9 bases and J by 5 bases, with 16 bases between the two germline ends. In nucleotides, the CDR3 is TGTGCTAGCCAGCTGACTACCTCGGAGACCCAGTACTTC. Amino acid sequence: CASQLTTSETQYF. Together with reference TRBV12-5 and TRBJ2-5, the CDR3 gives the full variable domain: DARVTQTPRHKVTEMGQEVTMRCQPILGHNTVFWYRQTMMQGLELLAYFRNRAPLDDSGMPKDRFSAEMPDATLATLKIQPSEPRDSAVYFCASQLTTSETQYFGPGTRLLVL.

This clone was detected only a few times. This rearrangement joins TRBV9 to TRBJ2-7; D is perhaps TRBD2 (6 bases). The CDR3 runs to 15 residues. V lost 1 base and J 2 bases, leaving 13 bases between the germline ends. Germline V gives CDR1 SGDLS, CDR2 YYNGEE. The CDR3 region is CASSVRAGNPYEQYF. CDR3 DNA: TGTGCCAGCAGCGTAAGGGCGGGGAACCCCTACGAGCAGTACTTC.

The rearrangement links TRBV10-3 to TRBJ2-1; 16 bases line up with TRBD2. Germline V gene sequence: CDR1 ENHRY, CDR2 SYGVKD. There are 17 residues in the CDR3. V was clipped by 6 bases and J by 7 bases; unmatched bases: 9. The CDR3 bases are TGTGCCATCAGCCTTACCGGGACTAGCGGGGGGGCGAATGAGCAGTTCTTC. As protein: CAISLTGTSGGANEQFF.

This clone is a singleton in its sample. The chain employs TRBV7-2 and TRBJ2-3, with TRBD2 identical over 8 bases. The CDR3 loop spans 15 amino acids. CDR1 is SGHTA and CDR2 is FQGNSA in the germline V gene. V was pared by 6 bases and J by 6 bases, with 11 bases of the junction left unmatched. The CDR3 reads CASSSGGAGSDTQYF. The CDR3 nucleotides are TGTGCCAGCAGTTCCGGGGGGGCCGGATCGGATACGCAGTATTTT.

This clone was observed once. This chain connects TRBV11-1 to TRBJ1-1; 7 bases are shared with TRBD1. CDR1 and CDR2 from the germline V gene are SGHAT and FQDESV (reference sequence). This CDR3 contains 13 residues. V lost 5 bases, J lost 12 bases, and 12 bases stayed unmatched. Here the CDR3 reads CASSRGGGVGTFF. CDR3 nucleotide sequence: TGTGCCAGCAGCAGAGGGGGCGGTGTTGGGACTTTCTTT.

The genes are TRBV5-6 and TRBJ2-5; D assignment may be TRBD1 or TRBD2 (5 bases each). V dropped 4 bases and J dropped 1 base, with 11 bases sitting between them. Germline V gene lookup returns CDR1 SGHDT and CDR2 YYEEEE. This CDR3 contains 14 residues. The DNA of the CDR3 is TGTGCCAGCAGCCTGTCTGGGACCCAAGAGACCCAGTACTTC. Translated: CASSLSGTQETQYF.

The genes are TRBV5-1 and TRBJ2-3; D unclear. CDR3 length: 15 residues. Trimming shortened V by 0 bases and J by 1 base, and 9 bases separated the two germline ends. The germline gives CDR1 SGHRS, CDR2 YFSETQ. The CDR3 DNA follows: TGCGCCAGCAGCTTGGGTACAGAACGCACAGATACGCAGTATTTT. Its protein is CASSLGTERTDTQYF.

This clone has only a few counts. The chain links TRBV25-1 to TRBJ2-7; the D gene is possibly TRBD2 (6 bases). This CDR3 has 17 residues. Per the germline V gene, CDR1 is MGHDK and CDR2 is SYGVNS. V lost 2 bases and J 1 base, leaving 18 bases between the germline ends. CDR3 DNA: TGTGCCAGCAGTGAAGGTGCGGGGCGGGAATCGTCCTACGAGCAGTACTTC. Protein: CASSEGAGRESSYEQYF.

This clone came up a few times. The V call is TRBV7-2, the J call TRBJ2-5; tentatively, D is TRBD1 or TRBD2 (5 bases each). The ends were cut back, 4 bases at V and 1 base at J, with 7 bases in the middle. CDR3 size: 13 residues. From germline, CDR1 is SGHTA and CDR2 FQGNSA. The CDR3 loop is CASSWDVQETQYF. The CDR3 DNA reads TGTGCCAGCAGCTGGGACGTCCAAGAGACCCAGTACTTC. Full variable domain (missing parts from reference TRBV7-2 and TRBJ2-5): GAGVSQSPSNKVTEKGKDVELRCDPISGHTALYWYRQSLGQGLEFLIYFQGNSAPDKSGLPSDRFSAERTGGSVSTLTIQRTQQEDSAVYLCASSWDVQETQYFGPGTRLLVL.

This clone came up once. The V and J genes are TRBV6-1 and TRBJ1-4; no clear D. The CDR3 is 13 residues long. Per the germline V gene, CDR1 is MNHNS and CDR2 is SASEGT. The ends were cut back, 8 bases at V and 8 bases at J, with 15 bases in the middle. The CDR3 loop is CASVLVPREKLFF. Written as DNA, the CDR3 is TGTGCCAGCGTGCTGGTACCGAGGGAAAAACTGTTTTTT.

In its sample, this clone was seen once. The rearrangement uses TRBV18 and TRBJ2-7; 13 bases agree with TRBD2. There are 17 residues in the CDR3. Trimming removed 2 bases from V and 3 bases from J; junction bases left unmatched: 7. Germline values: CDR1 KGHSH, CDR2 LQKENI. The CDR3 spells CASSPSRTSGGYYEQYF. In DNA form, the CDR3 reads TGTGCCAGCTCACCAAGTAGGACTAGCGGGGGATACTACGAGCAGTACTTC.

This clone was counted between two and nine times. This chain links TRBV29-1 with TRBJ2-7; D is perhaps TRBD2 (7 bases). Germline assignment: CDR1 SQVTM and CDR2 ANQGSEA. The CDR3 contains 14 residues. With 4 bases removed from V and 4 bases from J, the gap between germline ends came to 17 bases. CDR3 loop: CSVATGRGRYEQYF. The CDR3 coding sequence is TGCAGCGTTGCTACAGGGAGGGGAAGGTACGAGCAGTACTTC.